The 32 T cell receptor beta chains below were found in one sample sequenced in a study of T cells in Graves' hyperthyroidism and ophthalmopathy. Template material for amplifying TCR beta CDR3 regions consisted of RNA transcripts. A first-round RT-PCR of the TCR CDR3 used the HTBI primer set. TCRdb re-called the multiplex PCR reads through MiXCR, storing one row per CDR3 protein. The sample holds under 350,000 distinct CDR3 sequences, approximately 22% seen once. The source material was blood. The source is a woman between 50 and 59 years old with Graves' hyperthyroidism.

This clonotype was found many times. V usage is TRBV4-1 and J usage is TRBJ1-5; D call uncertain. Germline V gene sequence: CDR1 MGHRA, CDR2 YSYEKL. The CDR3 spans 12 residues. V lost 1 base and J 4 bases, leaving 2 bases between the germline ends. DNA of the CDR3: TGCGCCAGCAGCCAAGTTAATCAGCCCCAGCATTTT. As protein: CASSQVNQPQHF.

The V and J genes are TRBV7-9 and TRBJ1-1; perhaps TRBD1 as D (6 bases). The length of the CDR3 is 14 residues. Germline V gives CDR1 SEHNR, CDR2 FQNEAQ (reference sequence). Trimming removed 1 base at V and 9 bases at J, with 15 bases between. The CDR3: CASSLVGGHPKAFF. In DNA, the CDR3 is TGTGCCAGCAGCTTAGTCGGGGGGCATCCTAAAGCTTTCTTT.

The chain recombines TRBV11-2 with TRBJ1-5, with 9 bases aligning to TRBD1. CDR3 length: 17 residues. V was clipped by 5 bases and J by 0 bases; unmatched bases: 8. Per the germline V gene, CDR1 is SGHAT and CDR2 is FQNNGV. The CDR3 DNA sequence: TGTGCCAGCAGCGCAAAAACAGGGGGCATTAGCAATCAGCCCCAGCATTTT. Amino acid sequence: CASSAKTGGISNQPQHF.

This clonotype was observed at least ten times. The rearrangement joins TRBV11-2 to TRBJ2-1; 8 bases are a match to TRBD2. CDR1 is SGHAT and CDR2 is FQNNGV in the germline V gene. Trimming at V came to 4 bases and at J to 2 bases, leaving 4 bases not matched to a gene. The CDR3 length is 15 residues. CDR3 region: CASSSERETYNEQFF. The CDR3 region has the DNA TGTGCCAGCAGCTCCGAGCGGGAGACCTACAATGAGCAGTTCTTC.

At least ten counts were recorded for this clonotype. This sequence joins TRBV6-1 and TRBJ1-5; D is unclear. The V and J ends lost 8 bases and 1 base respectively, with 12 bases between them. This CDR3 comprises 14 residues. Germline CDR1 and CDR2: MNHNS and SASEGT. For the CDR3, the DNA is TGTGCCAGCCTACCGACAATCAGCAATCAGCCCCAGCATTTT. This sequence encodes CASLPTISNQPQHF.

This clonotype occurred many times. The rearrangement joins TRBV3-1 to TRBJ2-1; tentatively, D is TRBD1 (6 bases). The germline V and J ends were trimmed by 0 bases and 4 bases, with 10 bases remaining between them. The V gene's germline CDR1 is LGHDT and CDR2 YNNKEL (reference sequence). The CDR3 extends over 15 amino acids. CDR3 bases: TGTGCCAGCAGCCAAGACAGGGGCGCTTACAATGAGCAGTTCTTC. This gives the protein CASSQDRGAYNEQFF.

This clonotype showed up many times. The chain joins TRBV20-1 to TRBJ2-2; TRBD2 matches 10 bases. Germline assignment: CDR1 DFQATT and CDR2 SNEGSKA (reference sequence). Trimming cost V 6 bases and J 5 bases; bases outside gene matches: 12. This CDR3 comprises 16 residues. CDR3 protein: CSARDFLAGETGELFF. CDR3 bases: TGCAGTGCCAGGGACTTCCTAGCGGGAGAGACCGGGGAGCTGTTTTTT.

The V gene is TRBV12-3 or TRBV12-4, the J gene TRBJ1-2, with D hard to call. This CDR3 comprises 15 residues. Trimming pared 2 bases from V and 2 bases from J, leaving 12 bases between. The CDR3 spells CASSLIRSGNYGYTF. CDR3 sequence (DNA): TGTGCCAGCAGTTTAATTCGGTCGGGAAACTATGGCTACACCTTC.

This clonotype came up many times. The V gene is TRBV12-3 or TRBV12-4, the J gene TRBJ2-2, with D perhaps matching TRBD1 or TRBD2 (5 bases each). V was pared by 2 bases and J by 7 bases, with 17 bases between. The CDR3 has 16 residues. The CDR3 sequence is CASSLQRPLRGGELFF. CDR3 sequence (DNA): TGTGCCAGCAGTTTACAGCGACCCCTGAGGGGCGGGGAGCTGTTTTTT.

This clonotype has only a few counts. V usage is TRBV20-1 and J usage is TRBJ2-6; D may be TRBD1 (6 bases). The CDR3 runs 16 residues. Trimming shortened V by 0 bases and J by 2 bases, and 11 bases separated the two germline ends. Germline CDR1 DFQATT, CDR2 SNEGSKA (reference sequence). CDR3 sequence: CSARDLGGPGANVLTF. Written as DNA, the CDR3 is TGCAGTGCTAGAGACCTTGGGGGCCCTGGGGCCAACGTCCTGACTTTC.

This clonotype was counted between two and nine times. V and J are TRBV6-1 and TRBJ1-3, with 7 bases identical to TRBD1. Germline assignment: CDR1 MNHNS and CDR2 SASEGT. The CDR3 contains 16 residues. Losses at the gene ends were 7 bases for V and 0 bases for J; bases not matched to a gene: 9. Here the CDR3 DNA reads TGTGCCAGCAAACCGGGACAGCCTCTCTCTGGAAACACCATATATTTT. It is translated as CASKPGQPLSGNTIYF.

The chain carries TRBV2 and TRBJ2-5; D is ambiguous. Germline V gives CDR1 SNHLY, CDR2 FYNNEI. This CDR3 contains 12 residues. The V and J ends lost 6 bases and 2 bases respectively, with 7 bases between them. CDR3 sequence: CASRLVQETQYF. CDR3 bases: TGTGCCAGCAGGCTAGTTCAAGAGACCCAGTACTTC.

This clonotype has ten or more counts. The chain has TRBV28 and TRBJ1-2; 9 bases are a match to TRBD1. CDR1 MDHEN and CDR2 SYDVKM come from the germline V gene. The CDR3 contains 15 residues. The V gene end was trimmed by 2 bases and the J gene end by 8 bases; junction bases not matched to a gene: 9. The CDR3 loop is CASSLRRQGGLGYTF. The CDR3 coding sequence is TGTGCCAGCAGTTTACGGAGACAGGGGGGATTAGGCTACACCTTC.

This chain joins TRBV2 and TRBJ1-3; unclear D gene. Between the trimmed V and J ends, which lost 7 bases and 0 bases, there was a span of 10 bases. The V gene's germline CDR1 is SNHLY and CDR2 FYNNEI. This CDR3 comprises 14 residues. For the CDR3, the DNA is TGTGCCAGCACTCGTCCTGCCTCTGGAAACACCATATATTTT. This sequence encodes CASTRPASGNTIYF. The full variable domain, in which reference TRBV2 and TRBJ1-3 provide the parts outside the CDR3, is EPEVTQTPSHQVTQMGQEVILRCVPISNHLYFYWYRQILGQKVEFLVSFYNNEISEKSEIFDDQFSVERPDGSNFTLKIRSTKLEDSAMYFCASTRPASGNTIYFGEGSWLTVV.

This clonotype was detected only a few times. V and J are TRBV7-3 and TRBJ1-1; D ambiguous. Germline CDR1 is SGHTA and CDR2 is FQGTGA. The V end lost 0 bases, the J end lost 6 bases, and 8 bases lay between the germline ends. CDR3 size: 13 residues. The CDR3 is CASSLTREAEAFF. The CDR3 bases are TGTGCCAGCAGCTTAACGAGGGAGGCTGAAGCTTTCTTT.

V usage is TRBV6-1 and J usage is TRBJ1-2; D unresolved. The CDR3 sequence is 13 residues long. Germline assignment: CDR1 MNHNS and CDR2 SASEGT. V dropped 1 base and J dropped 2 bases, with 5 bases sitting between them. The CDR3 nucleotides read TGTGCCAGCAGTGAAGAGCCGAACTATGGCTACACCTTC. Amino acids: CASSEEPNYGYTF.

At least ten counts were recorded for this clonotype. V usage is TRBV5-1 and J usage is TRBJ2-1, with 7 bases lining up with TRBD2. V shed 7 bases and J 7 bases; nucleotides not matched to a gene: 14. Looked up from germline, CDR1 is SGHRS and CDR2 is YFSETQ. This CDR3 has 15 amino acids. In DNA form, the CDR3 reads TGCGCCAGCTCGTCTGACGGGAGGCAGCGGAATGAGCAGTTCTTC. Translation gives CASSSDGRQRNEQFF.

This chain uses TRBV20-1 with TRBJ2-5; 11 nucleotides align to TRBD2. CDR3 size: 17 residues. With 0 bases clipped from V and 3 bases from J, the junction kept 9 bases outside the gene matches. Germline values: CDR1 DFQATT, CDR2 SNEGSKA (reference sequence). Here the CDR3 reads CSAREWGSGGVKETQYF. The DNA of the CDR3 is TGCAGTGCTAGAGAATGGGGTAGCGGGGGGGTCAAAGAGACCCAGTACTTC.

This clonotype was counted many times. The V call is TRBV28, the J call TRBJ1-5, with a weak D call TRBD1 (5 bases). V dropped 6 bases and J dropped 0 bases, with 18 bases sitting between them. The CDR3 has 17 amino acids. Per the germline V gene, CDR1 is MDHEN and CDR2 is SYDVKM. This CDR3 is CASRPNGRGYSNQPQHF. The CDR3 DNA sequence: TGTGCCAGCAGACCTAATGGGAGGGGCTATAGCAATCAGCCCCAGCATTTT. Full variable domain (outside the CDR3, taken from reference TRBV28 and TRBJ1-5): DVKVTQSSRYLVKRTGEKVFLECVQDMDHENMFWYRQDPGLGLRLIYFSYDVKMKEKGDIPEGYSVSREKKERFSLILESASTNQTSMYLCASRPNGRGYSNQPQHFGDGTRLSIL.

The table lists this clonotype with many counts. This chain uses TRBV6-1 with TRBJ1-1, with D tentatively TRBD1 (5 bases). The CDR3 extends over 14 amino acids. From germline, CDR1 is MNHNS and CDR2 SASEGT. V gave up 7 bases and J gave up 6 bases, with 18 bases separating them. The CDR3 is CASKFDRLYAEAFF. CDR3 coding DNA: TGTGCCAGCAAATTCGACAGACTATACGCTGAAGCTTTCTTT.

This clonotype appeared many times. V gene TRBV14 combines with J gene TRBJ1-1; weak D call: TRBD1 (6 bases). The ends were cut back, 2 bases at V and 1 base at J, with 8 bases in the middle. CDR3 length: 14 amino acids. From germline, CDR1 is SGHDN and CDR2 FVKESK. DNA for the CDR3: TGTGCCAGCAGCCAACAACAGGGGAACACTGAAGCTTTCTTT. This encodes CASSQQQGNTEAFF.

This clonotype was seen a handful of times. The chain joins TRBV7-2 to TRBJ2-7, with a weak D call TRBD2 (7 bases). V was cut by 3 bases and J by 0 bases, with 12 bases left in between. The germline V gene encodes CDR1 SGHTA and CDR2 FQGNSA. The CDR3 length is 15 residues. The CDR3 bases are TGTGCCAGCAGCTTTATAGGGGGGGCCTCCTACGAGCAGTACTTC. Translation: CASSFIGGASYEQYF.

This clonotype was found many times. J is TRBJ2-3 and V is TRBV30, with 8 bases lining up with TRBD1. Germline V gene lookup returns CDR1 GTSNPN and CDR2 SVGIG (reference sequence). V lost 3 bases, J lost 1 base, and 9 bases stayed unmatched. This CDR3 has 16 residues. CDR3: CAWRRTGSIGTDTQYF. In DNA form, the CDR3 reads TGTGCCTGGAGACGGACAGGGAGCATTGGCACAGATACGCAGTATTTT.

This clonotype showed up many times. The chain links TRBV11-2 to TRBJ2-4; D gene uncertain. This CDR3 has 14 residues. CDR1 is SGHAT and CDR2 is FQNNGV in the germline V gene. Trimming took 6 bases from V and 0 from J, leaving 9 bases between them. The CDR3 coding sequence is TGTGCCAGCAGGCCACATATAGCCAAAAACATTCAGTACTTC. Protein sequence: CASRPHIAKNIQYF.

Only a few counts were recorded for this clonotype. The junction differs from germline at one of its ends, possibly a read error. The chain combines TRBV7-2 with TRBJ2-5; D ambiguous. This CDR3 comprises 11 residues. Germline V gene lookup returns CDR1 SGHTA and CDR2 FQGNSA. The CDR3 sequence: CANSDVGTQYF. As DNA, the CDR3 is TGTGCCAACAGCGACGTGGGGACCCAGTACTTC.

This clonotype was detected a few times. CDR3 sequence: CAAGDRLYGYTF. In nucleotides, the CDR3 is TGTGCCGCCGGGGACCGCCTCTATGGCTACACCTTC. The V and J genes are TRBV24-1 and TRBJ1-2, with a weak D call TRBD1 (5 bases). Per the germline V gene, CDR1 is KGHDR and CDR2 is SFDVKD. V lost 12 bases, J lost 4 bases, and 14 bases lay in between. The CDR3 length is 12 residues.

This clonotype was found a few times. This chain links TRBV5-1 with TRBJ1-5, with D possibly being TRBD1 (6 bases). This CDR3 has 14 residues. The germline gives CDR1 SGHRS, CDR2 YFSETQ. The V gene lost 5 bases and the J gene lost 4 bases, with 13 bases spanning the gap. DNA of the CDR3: TGCGCCAGCAGTCCCGGGACAACTAATCAGCCCCAGCATTTT. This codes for CASSPGTTNQPQHF.

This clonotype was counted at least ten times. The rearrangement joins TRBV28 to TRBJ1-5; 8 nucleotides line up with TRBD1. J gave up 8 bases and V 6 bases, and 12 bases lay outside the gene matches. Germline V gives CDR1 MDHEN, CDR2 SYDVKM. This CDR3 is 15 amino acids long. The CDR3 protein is CASSPWTGKREPQHF. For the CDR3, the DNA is TGTGCCAGCAGCCCATGGACAGGGAAAAGGGAGCCCCAGCATTTT.

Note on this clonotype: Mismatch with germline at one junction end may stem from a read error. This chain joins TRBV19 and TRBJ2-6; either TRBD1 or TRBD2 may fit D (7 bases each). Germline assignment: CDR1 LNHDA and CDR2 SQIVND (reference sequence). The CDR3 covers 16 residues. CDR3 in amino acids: CASSPGQQAGANVLAF. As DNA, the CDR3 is TGTGCCAGTTCCCCGGGACAGCAGGCGGGGGCCAACGTCCTGGCTTTC.

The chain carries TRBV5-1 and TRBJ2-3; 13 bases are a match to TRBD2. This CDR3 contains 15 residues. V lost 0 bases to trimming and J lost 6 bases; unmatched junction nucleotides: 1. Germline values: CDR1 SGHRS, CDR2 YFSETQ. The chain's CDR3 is CASSLVTSGRDTQYF. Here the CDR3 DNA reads TGCGCCAGCAGCTTGGTGACTAGCGGGAGGGATACGCAGTATTTT.

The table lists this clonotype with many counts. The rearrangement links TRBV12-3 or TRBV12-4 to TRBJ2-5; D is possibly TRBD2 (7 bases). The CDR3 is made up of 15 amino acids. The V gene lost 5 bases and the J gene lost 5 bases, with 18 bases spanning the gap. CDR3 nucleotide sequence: TGTGCCAGCAGTATGGGGGGGCCGAATTGGGAGACCCAGTACTTC. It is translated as CASSMGGPNWETQYF.

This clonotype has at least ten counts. The CDR3 loop is CASSLETSSYEQYF. Here the CDR3 DNA reads TGTGCCAGCAGCTTAGAAACATCCTCCTACGAGCAGTACTTC. V usage is TRBV11-2 and J usage is TRBJ2-7; D is unclear. This CDR3 has 14 residues. CDR1 and CDR2 (germline): SGHAT, FQNNGV. Trimming removed 0 bases from V and 0 bases from J, with 6 bases in between.